The text below deals with one TCR beta chain. The sample comes from a study of shared clonotypes between healthy human individuals. Method: immunoSEQ multiplex PCR; TCRdb's copy keeps in-frame clones and lacks some. The top ten hold 24% of the sample, which has hundreds of thousands of clones, 80% to 95% seen once. CD45RO negativity and positive selection for CCR7 defined naive CD8 cells, a population that excluded terminally differentiated effector memory CD45RA+ cells. Healthy HIV-negative adults without recent acute infections or vaccinations served as donors. This receptor was taken from a man under 40 in good health. The sample was naive CD8+ T cells sorted from blood.

The CDR3 is CASSLVAGSYTEAFF. For the CDR3, the DNA is TGTGCCAGCAGCTTGGTTGCGGGGAGTTACACTGAAGCTTTCTTT. J is TRBJ1-1 and V is TRBV4-2; no clear D. Germline V lookup: CDR1 LGHNA, CDR2 YNFKEQ. Deletions cut 5 bases from V and 3 bases from J, with 16 bases between. The CDR3 has 15 residues.